This T cell receptor (beta chain) was captured in a study of blood T cell repertoires in COVID-19. The CDR3 sequence is 15 residues long. After removal of 5 bases from V and 7 bases from J, the junction contained 10 bases not matched to a gene. The germline gives CDR1 SNHLY, CDR2 FYNNEI. How the authors handled the data: Amplification of reference gene primers provided the estimated nucleated cell counts. Produced via immunoSEQ multiplex PCR; TCRdb's table is partial and in-frame only. For V, J and clone size, that table is used; D and trimming come from the DNA. The sample records 250,000 to 300,000 clones, over 80% being singletons.

This clonotype was obtained from a woman aged 40 to 50 with acute or convalescent COVID-19. Sequencing was performed on peripheral blood. J is TRBJ2-1 and V is TRBV2; 8 positions agree with TRBD2. The CDR3 sequence: CASSYRGGPGNEQFF. The CDR3 coding sequence is TGTGCCAGCAGTTACCGGGGGGGGCCGGGTAATGAGCAGTTCTTC.